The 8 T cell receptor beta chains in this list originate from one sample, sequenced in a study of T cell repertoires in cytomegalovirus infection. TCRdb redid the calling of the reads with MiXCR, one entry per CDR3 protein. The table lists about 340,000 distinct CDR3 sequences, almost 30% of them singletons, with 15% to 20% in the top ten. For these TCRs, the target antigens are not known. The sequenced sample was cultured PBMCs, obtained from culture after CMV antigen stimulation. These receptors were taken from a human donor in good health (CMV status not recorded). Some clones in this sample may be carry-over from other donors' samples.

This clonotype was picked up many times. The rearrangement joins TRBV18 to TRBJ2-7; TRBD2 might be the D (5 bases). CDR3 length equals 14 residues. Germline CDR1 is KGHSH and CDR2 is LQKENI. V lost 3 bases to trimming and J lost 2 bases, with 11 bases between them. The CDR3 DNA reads TGTGCCAGCTCACCCTCCCGGGGAGCCTACGAGCAGTACTTC. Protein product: CASSPSRGAYEQYF.

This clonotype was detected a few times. CDR3 in amino acids: CASSRNRLQETQYF. The CDR3 DNA sequence: TGTGCCAGCAGTCGCAACAGGCTCCAAGAGACCCAGTACTTC. The V gene is TRBV6-1, the J gene TRBJ2-5; perhaps TRBD1 as D (5 bases). The germline V and J ends were trimmed by 5 bases and 1 base, with 11 bases remaining between them. The germline V gene encodes CDR1 MNHNS and CDR2 SASEGT. This CDR3 has 14 residues.

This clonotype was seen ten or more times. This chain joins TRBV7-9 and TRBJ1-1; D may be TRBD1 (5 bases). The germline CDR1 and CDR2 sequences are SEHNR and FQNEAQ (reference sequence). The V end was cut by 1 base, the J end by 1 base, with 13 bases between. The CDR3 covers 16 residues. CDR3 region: CASSLGGGLENTEAFF. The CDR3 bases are TGTGCCAGCAGCTTAGGGGGGGGATTGGAGAACACTGAAGCTTTCTTT.

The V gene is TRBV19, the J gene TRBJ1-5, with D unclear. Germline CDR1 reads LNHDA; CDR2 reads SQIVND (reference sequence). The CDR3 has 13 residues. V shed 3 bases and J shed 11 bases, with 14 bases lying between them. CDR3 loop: CASSIPGSLSQHF. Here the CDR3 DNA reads TGTGCCAGTAGTATCCCGGGATCCCTCTCCCAGCATTTT.

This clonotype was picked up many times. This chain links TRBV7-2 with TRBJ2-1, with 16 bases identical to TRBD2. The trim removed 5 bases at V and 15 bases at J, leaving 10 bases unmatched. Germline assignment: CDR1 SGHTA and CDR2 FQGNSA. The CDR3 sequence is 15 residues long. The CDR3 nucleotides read TGTGCCAGCAGCCCAGAGGGACTAGCGGGGGGGGGAAGGTTCTTC. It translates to CASSPEGLAGGGRFF.

CDR3 bases: TGTGCTAGTGCCCTGGGGGGGAACGAGCAGTACTTC. As protein: CASALGGNEQYF. This chain connects TRBV12-5 to TRBJ2-7; 7 nucleotides line up with TRBD2. V lost 7 bases and J lost 5; bases outside the gene matches: 5. CDR3 length: 12 amino acids. Germline V gene lookup returns CDR1 LGHNT and CDR2 FRNRAP.

The CDR3 DNA follows: TGTGCCAGCAGTGTTCAGGCCACAGATACGCAGTATTTT. The encoded protein is CASSVQATDTQYF. The chain links TRBV6-4 to TRBJ2-3; no clear D. This CDR3 comprises 13 residues. V dropped 4 bases and J dropped 2 bases, with 7 bases sitting between them. In germline, CDR1 is MRHNA, CDR2 SNTAGT.

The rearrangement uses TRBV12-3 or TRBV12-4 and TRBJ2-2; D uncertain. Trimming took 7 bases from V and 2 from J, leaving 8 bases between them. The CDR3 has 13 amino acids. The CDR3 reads CASTFGNTGELFF. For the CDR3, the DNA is TGTGCCAGCACCTTTGGAAACACCGGGGAGCTGTTTTTT.